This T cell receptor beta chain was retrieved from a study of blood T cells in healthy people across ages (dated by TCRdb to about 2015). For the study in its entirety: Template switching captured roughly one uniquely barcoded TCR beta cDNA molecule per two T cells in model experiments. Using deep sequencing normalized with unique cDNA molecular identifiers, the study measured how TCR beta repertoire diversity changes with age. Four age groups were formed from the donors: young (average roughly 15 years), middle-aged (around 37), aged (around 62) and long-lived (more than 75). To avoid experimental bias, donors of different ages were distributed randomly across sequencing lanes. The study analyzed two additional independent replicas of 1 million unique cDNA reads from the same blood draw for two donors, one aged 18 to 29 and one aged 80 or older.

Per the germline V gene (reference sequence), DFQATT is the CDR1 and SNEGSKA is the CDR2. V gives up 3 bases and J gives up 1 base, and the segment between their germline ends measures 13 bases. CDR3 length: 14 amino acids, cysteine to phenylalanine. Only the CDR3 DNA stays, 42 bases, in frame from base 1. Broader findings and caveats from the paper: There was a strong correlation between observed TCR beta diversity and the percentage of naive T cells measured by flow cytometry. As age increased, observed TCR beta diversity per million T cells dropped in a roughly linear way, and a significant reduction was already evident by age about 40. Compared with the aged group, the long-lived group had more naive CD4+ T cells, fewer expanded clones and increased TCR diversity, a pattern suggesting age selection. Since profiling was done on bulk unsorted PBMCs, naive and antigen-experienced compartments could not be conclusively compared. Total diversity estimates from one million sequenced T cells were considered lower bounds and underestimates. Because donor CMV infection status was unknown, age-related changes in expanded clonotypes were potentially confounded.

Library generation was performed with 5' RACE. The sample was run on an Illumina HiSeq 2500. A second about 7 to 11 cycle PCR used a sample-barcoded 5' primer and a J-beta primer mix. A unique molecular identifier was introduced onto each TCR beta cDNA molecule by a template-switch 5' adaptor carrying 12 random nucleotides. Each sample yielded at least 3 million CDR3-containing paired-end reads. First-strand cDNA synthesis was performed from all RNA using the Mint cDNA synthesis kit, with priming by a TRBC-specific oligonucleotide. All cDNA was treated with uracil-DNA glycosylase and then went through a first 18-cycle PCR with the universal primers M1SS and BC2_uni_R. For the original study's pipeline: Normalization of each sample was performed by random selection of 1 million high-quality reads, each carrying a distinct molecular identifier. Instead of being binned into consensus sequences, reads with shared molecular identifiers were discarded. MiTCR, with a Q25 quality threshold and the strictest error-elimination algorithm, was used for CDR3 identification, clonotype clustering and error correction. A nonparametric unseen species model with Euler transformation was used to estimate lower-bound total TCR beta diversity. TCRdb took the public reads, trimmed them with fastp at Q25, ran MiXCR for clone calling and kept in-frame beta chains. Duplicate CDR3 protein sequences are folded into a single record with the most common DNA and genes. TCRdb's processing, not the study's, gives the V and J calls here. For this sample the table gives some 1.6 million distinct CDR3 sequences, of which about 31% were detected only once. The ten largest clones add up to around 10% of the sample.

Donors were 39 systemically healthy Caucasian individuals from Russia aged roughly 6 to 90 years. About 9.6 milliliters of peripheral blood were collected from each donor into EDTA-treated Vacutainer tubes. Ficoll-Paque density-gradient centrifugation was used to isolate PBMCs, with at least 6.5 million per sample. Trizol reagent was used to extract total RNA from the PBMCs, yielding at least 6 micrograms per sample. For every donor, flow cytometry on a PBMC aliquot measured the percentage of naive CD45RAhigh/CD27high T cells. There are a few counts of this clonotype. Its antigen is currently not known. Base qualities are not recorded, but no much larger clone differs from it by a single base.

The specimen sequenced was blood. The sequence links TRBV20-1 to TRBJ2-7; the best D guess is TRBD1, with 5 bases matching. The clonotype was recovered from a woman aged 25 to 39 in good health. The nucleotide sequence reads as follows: TGCAGTGCTAGTTGGGCAGGGCCTTCCTACGAGCAGTACTTC. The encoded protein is CSASWAGPSYEQYF.